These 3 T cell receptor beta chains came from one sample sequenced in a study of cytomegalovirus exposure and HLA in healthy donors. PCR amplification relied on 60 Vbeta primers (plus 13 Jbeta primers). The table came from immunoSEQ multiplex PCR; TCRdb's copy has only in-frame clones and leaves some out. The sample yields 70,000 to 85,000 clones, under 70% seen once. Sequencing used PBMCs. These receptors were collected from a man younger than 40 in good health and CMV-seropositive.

The CDR3 bases are TGTGCCACCAGCCGCGGACTCAGCCAAGAGACCCAGTACTTC. This sequence encodes CATSRGLSQETQYF. V is TRBV15 and J is TRBJ2-5, with a tentative D call TRBD2 (5 bases). CDR1 is LNHNV and CDR2 is YYDKDF in the germline V gene (reference sequence). This CDR3 has 14 amino acids. The ends were cut back, 5 bases at V and 1 base at J, with 11 bases in the middle.

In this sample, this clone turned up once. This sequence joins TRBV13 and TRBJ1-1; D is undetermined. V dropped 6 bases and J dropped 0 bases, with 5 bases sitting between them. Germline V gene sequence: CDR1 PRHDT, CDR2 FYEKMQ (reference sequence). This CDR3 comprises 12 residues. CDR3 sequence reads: CASRLMNTEAFF. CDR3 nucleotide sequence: TGTGCCAGCAGACTCATGAACACTGAAGCTTTCTTT.

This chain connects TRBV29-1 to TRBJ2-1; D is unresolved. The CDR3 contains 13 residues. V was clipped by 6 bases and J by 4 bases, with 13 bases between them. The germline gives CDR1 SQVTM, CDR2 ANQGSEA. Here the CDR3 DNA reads TGCAGCGTGCCTATGACGGAGTACAATGAGCAGTTCTTC. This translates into CSVPMTEYNEQFF.